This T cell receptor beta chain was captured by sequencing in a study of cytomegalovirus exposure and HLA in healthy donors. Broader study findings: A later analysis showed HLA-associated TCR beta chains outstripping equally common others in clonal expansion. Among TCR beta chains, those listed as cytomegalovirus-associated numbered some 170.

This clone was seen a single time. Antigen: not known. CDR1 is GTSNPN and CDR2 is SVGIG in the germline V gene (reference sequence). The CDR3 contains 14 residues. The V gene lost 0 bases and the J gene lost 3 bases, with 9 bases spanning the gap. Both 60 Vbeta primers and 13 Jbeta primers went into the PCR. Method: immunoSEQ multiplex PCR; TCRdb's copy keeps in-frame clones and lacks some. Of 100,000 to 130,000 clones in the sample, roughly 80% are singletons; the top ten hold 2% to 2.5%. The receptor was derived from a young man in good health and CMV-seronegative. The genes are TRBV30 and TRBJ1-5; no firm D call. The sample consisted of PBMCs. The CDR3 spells CAWSVPGSNQPQHF. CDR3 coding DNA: TGTGCCTGGAGTGTACCCGGGTCCAATCAGCCCCAGCATTTT.